Listed below are T cell receptor beta chains from one sample, sequenced in a study of response to subunit inactivated influenza vaccine. TCRdb re-called the RT-PCR reads through MiXCR, storing one row per CDR3 protein. This table has about 780,000 distinct CDR3 sequences, around 18% appearing once. The sequencing used PBMCs from blood, collected about 5 days after vaccination. The receptors shown here come from a man between 45 and 60 years old who received an inactivated influenza vaccine. Both conserved end residues are part of each CDR3. Some rows mark clone size as missing; the rest say once, few, many or name a class of expanded clone.

v_call: TRBV6-5; cdr3_length: 16; clone_size: NA; cdr3_aa: CASSYSSRGKQETQYF
v_call: TRBV7-2; cdr3_length: 15; clone_size: NA; cdr3_aa: CASSIDYSGANVLTF
v_call: TRBV5-4; cdr3_length: 17; clone_size: few; cdr3_aa: CASSFGAGRPSTGELFF
v_call: TRBV20-1; cdr3_length: 12; clone_size: few; cdr3_aa: CSATGVREPQHF
v_call: TRBV12-3/TRBV12-4; cdr3_length: 13; clone_size: few; cdr3_aa: CASSQIRTDTQYF
v_call: TRBV6-2/TRBV6-3; cdr3_length: 15; clone_size: NA; cdr3_aa: CASSLGQTFFYEQYF
v_call: TRBV5-1; cdr3_length: 21; clone_size: NA; cdr3_aa: CASSSNSGGALSFAGANVLTF
v_call: TRBV12-3/TRBV12-4; cdr3_length: 11; clone_size: many; cdr3_aa: CASSLDREQYF
v_call: TRBV3-1; cdr3_length: 16; clone_size: NA; cdr3_aa: CASSPPMGRPQETQYF
v_call: TRBV20-1; cdr3_length: 13; clone_size: few; cdr3_aa: CSARVTAKNIQYF
v_call: TRBV20-1; cdr3_length: 12; clone_size: few; cdr3_aa: CSATRVFQPQHF
v_call: TRBV4-3; cdr3_length: 15; clone_size: NA; cdr3_aa: CASSQDWSTNTEAFF
v_call: TRBV5-5; cdr3_length: 14; clone_size: many; cdr3_aa: CASSPAENYNEQFF
v_call: TRBV12-3/TRBV12-4; cdr3_length: 16; clone_size: NA; cdr3_aa: CASSRTSGRSYETQYF
v_call: TRBV28; cdr3_length: 16; clone_size: NA; cdr3_aa: CASSLPRRLRNQPQHF
v_call: TRBV7-8; cdr3_length: 16; clone_size: NA; cdr3_aa: CASSLGTGEGPYGYTF
v_call: TRBV30; cdr3_length: 16; clone_size: once; cdr3_aa: CAWSAKGLAGYNEQFF
v_call: TRBV4-1; cdr3_length: 15; clone_size: few; cdr3_aa: CASSQGDRAGYEQYF
v_call: TRBV7-3; cdr3_length: 13; clone_size: once; cdr3_aa: CASSSDTTGELFF
v_call: TRBV7-9; cdr3_length: 15; clone_size: NA; cdr3_aa: CASSLRGQGQETQYF
v_call: TRBV11-2; cdr3_length: 15; clone_size: NA; cdr3_aa: CASSLSWEGSYEQYF
v_call: TRBV29-1; cdr3_length: 13; clone_size: few; cdr3_aa: CSVASLAGETQYF